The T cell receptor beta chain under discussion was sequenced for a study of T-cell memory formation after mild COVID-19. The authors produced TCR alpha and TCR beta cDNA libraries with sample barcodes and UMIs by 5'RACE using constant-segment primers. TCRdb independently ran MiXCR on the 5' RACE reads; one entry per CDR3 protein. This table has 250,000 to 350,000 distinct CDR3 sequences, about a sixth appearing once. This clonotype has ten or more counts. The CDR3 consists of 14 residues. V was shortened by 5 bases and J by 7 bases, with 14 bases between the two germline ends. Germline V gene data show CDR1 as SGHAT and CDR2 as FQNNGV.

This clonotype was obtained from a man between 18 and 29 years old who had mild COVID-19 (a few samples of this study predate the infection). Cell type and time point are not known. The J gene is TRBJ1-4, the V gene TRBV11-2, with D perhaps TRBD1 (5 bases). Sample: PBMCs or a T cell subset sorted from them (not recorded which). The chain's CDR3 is CASSQQEFSEKLFF. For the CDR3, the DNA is TGTGCCAGCAGCCAACAGGAATTTAGTGAAAAACTGTTTTTT.